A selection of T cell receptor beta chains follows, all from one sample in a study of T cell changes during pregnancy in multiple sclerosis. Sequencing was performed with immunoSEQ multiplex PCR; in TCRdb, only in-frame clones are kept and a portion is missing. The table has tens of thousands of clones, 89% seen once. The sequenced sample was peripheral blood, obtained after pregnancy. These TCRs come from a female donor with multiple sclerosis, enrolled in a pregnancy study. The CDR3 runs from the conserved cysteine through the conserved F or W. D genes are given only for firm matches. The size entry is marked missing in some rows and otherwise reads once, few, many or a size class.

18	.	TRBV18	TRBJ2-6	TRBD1	CASSPTGTGASGANVLTF	TGTGCCAGCTCACCAACCGGGACAGGGGCCTCTGGGGCCAACGTCCTGACTTTC
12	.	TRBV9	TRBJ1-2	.	CASSGEGYGYTF	TGTGCCAGCAGCGGAGAGGGTTATGGCTACACCTTC
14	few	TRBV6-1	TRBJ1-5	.	CASSQDRSNQPQHF	TGTGCCAGCAGCCAAGACAGGTCGAATCAGCCCCAGCATTTT
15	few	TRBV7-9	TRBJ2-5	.	CASSPQGGERETQYF	TGTGCCAGCAGCCCTCAGGGGGGTGAGAGGGAGACCCAGTACTTC
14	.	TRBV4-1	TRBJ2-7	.	CASSVRGWMDEQYF	TGCGCCAGCAGCGTACGGGGGTGGATGGACGAGCAGTACTTC
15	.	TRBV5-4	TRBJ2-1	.	CASTGGFSSYNEQFF	TGTGCCAGCACCGGGGGATTTAGCTCCTACAATGAGCAGTTCTTC
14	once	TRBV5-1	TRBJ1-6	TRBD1	CASAQQGANSPLHF	TGCGCCAGCGCCCAACAGGGGGCAAATTCACCCCTCCACTTT
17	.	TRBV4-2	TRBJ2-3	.	CASSHFLRHSTTDTQYF	TGTGCCAGCAGCCATTTCCTCCGACATTCTACCACAGATACGCAGTATTTT
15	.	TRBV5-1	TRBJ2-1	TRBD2	CASSLVAGGPPEQFF	TGCGCCAGCAGCTTAGTCGCGGGGGGGCCCCCTGAGCAGTTCTTC
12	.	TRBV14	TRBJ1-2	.	CASSATFYGYTF	TGTGCCAGCTCTGCCACATTCTATGGCTACACCTTC
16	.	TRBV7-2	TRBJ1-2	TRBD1	CASSLQGQTPGYGYTF	TGTGCCAGCAGCTTACAGGGACAGACACCTGGCTATGGCTACACCTTC
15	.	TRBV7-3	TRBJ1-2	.	CASSPSAGGGYGYTF	TGTGCCAGCAGCCCTAGTGCGGGGGGAGGCTATGGCTACACCTTC
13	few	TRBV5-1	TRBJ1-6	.	CASSLGPYSPLHF	TGCGCCAGCAGCTTGGGTCCTTATTCACCCCTCCACTTT
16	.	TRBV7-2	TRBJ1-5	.	CASSSPYVEGDQPQHF	TGTGCCAGCAGCTCCCCCTACGTGGAGGGCGATCAGCCCCAGCATTTT
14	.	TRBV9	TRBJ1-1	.	CASSTDSDNPEAFF	TGTGCCAGCAGCACCGACTCGGACAACCCTGAAGCTTTCTTT
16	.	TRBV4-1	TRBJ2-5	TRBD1	CASSQGIAGGIETQYF	TGCGCCAGCAGCCAAGGAATAGCAGGGGGCATTGAGACCCAGTACTTC
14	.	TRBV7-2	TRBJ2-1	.	CASSLRGPYNEQFF	TGTGCCAGCAGCTTAAGGGGCCCCTACAATGAGCAGTTCTTC
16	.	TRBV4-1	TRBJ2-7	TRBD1	CASSQYAFRDSTSGRF	TGCGCCAGCAGCCAATATGCTTTTCGGGACAGTACCTCCGGGCGCTTC
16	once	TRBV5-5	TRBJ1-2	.	CASSMTRAGNWDGYTF	TGTGCCAGCAGCATGACTCGCGCAGGGAATTGGGATGGCTACACCTTC
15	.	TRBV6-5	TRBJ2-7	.	CASSPTNKQGYEQYF	TGTGCCAGCAGTCCGACTAACAAACAGGGCTACGAGCAGTACTTC
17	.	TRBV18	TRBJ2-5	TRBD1	CASSPRPDRGYQETQYF	TGTGCCAGCTCACCCCGTCCGGACAGGGGTTACCAAGAGACCCAGTACTTC
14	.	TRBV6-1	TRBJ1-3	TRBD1	CASSTGGAGNTIYF	TGTGCCAGCAGTACAGGGGGCGCTGGAAACACCATATATTTT
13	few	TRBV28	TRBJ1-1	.	CASRRQENTEAFF	TGTGCCAGCAGGCGACAGGAGAACACTGAAGCTTTCTTT
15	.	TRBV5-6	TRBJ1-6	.	CASSLGPGWRSPLHF	TGTGCCAGCAGCTTGGGGCCGGGGTGGCGTTCACCCCTCCACTTT